The clone carrying this T cell receptor (beta chain) was counted many times. Germline V gene sequence: CDR1 SQVTM, CDR2 ANQGSEA. V lost 1 base and J 4 bases, leaving 5 bases between the germline ends. The CDR3 is made up of 11 amino acids. This entry is derived from a study of response to subunit inactivated influenza vaccine. TCRdb analysed the RT-PCR reads with MiXCR anew, one entry per CDR3 protein. The sample lists around 850,000 distinct CDR3 sequences; about 18% were seen once. The source was PBMCs from blood, collected around 5 days after vaccination. The chain couples TRBV29-1 to TRBJ2-7; no reliable D call. This clonotype was sampled from a man aged 50-60 years who received an inactivated influenza vaccine. Here the CDR3 reads CSVEVRYEQYF. The CDR3 DNA reads as TGCAGCGTTGAAGTGCGGTACGAGCAGTACTTC.